Listed here are 13 T cell receptor beta chains from one sample, sequenced in a study of naive and memory T cell subsets. An equimolar mix of two oligonucleotides served as the beta constant-region primer for TRBC1 and TRBC2. Nested alpha and beta constant-region primers with the SP2 primer drove four PCR rounds on ligated cDNA. TCRdb processed the UMI-ligation and nested PCR reads anew with MiXCR; each CDR3 protein has one entry. In the table there are about 90,000 distinct CDR3 sequences, about 11% of which are singletons. No cognate antigen is known for these TCRs. Study-wide results and limits: Possibly reflecting memory cells re-expressing CD45RA, a few larger clonotypes occurred in naive repertoires, especially CD8.

What was sequenced was naive CD4+ T cells from blood. The origin of the receptors is a human donor in good health.

This clonotype was picked up a small number of times. V is TRBV28 and J is TRBJ1-6; D gene ambiguous. This CDR3 spans 13 amino acids. V was cut by 7 bases and J by 0 bases, with 4 bases left in between. CDR1 is MDHEN, CDR2 SYDVKM, per germline. The CDR3 nucleotides are TGTGCCAGCACCAGCTCCTATAATTCACCCCTCCACTTT. Its translation is CASTSSYNSPLHF.

This clonotype was observed a handful of times. This sequence joins TRBV7-2 and TRBJ2-2; the D is unclear. Germline values: CDR1 SGHTA, CDR2 FQGNSA. V lost 2 bases and J 6 bases, leaving 7 bases between the germline ends. CDR3 length: 13 amino acids. The CDR3 loop reads CASSLQVPGELFF. The DNA of the CDR3 is TGTGCCAGCAGCTTACAGGTCCCCGGGGAGCTGTTTTTT.

V is TRBV11-2 and J is TRBJ2-3; a weak D match, TRBD2 (6 bases). This CDR3 has 14 amino acids. The germline V and J ends were trimmed by 3 bases and 5 bases, with 12 bases remaining between them. Looked up from germline, CDR1 is SGHAT and CDR2 is FQNNGV. CDR3 region: CASSLGERVDTQYF. The CDR3, as DNA: TGTGCCAGCAGCTTGGGGGAGCGGGTAGATACGCAGTATTTT.

The V and J genes are TRBV5-1 and TRBJ2-5, with 8 nucleotides matching TRBD2. The J segment lost 5 bases and the V segment lost 0 bases, leaving 9 bases of the junction unmatched. The germline V gene encodes CDR1 SGHRS and CDR2 YFSETQ. This CDR3 has 16 residues. The CDR3 loop is CASSLAPGSGGETQYF. The CDR3 DNA reads TGCGCCAGCAGCTTGGCCCCGGGATCGGGGGGGGAGACCCAGTACTTC.

This clonotype showed up just a few times. This chain connects TRBV6-8 to TRBJ2-1, with 8 positions matching TRBD2. V shed 0 bases and J 7 bases; nucleotides not matched to a gene: 5. The CDR3 runs to 15 residues. CDR1 is MNHGY and CDR2 is SAAAGT in the germline V gene. The CDR3 DNA follows: TGTGCCAGCAGTTACTCCGGGACTAGTAGAAATGAGCAGTTCTTC. Protein product: CASSYSGTSRNEQFF.

The V and J genes are TRBV20-1 and TRBJ2-3; 8 bases align to TRBD2. Germline V CDR1 and CDR2: DFQATT, SNEGSKA (reference sequence). The CDR3 covers 16 residues. Germline trimming cut 0 bases from V and 2 bases from J; bases unmatched to any gene: 7. The CDR3 bases are TGCAGTGCTAGAGATGAAACTAGCGGCTCCACAGATACGCAGTATTTT. It translates to CSARDETSGSTDTQYF.

At least ten counts were recorded for this clonotype. This chain joins TRBV7-6 and TRBJ2-1; 9 nucleotides line up with TRBD2. The length of the CDR3 is 15 residues. Germline CDR1 and CDR2: SGHVS and FNYEAQ. The V and J ends lost 3 bases and 3 bases, in that order; junction bases with no gene match: 3. CDR3 sequence: CASSLTSGNYNEQFF. The CDR3 DNA reads TGTGCCAGCAGCTTGACTAGCGGAAACTACAATGAGCAGTTCTTC.

The genes are TRBV5-6 and TRBJ2-5; tentative D call: TRBD2 (6 bases). The CDR3 covers 17 residues. CDR1 and CDR2 from the germline V gene are SGHDT and YYEEEE. Trimming left V 1 base short and J 2 bases short, with 18 bases between. The CDR3 region has the DNA TGTGCCAGCAGCTTGCTTGGCGGGGACCCGAGACAAGAGACCCAGTACTTC. Its translation is CASSLLGGDPRQETQYF.

Ten or more counts support this clonotype. The chain uses TRBV18 and TRBJ2-3; tentatively, D is TRBD1 or TRBD2 (5 bases each). Germline lookup yields CDR1 KGHSH and CDR2 LQKENI. CDR3 size: 17 residues. Trimming shortened V by 3 bases and J by 2 bases, and 18 bases separated the two germline ends. The CDR3 DNA follows: TGTGCCAGCTCACCGTACGGACCGGGACGCCCCACAGATACGCAGTATTTT. Translating gives CASSPYGPGRPTDTQYF.

This clonotype was seen only a few times. The gene calls are TRBV4-1 and TRBJ2-3; 11 nucleotides align to TRBD2. The germline V gene encodes CDR1 MGHRA and CDR2 YSYEKL. This CDR3 spans 15 amino acids. V dropped 2 bases and J dropped 11; count of bases not matched to a gene: 9. The DNA of the CDR3 is TGCGCCAGCAGCCAACCGGGACTAGCGGAGCCTAGGCAGTATTTT. Encoded protein: CASSQPGLAEPRQYF.

The V and J genes are TRBV7-2 and TRBJ2-3; D is ambiguous. The CDR3 sequence is 16 residues long. Germline CDR1 reads SGHTA; CDR2 reads FQGNSA. V lost 3 bases and J lost 1, with 14 bases in between. Here the CDR3 reads CASSLGVVRGTDTQYF. The CDR3 DNA reads TGTGCCAGCAGCTTGGGTGTAGTAAGAGGCACAGATACGCAGTATTTT.

The rearrangement joins TRBV24-1 to TRBJ2-1; D gene uncertain. Per the germline V gene, CDR1 is KGHDR and CDR2 is SFDVKD. This CDR3 spans 13 amino acids. V lost 4 bases, J lost 14 bases, and 17 bases lay in between. In DNA form, the CDR3 reads TGTGCCACCAGTGACCCCACGGGTCCGAAGAAGTTCTTC. Amino acids: CATSDPTGPKKFF.

This clonotype was seen more than once but under ten times. The V call is TRBV7-9, the J call TRBJ1-4; D not certain. CDR1 is SEHNR and CDR2 is FQNEAQ in the germline V gene (reference sequence). The germline V and J ends were trimmed by 5 bases and 4 bases, with 11 bases remaining between them. This CDR3 has 14 amino acids. CDR3 residues: CASSPGRNNEKLFF. In DNA form, the CDR3 reads TGTGCCAGCAGCCCAGGACGGAATAATGAAAAACTGTTTTTT.